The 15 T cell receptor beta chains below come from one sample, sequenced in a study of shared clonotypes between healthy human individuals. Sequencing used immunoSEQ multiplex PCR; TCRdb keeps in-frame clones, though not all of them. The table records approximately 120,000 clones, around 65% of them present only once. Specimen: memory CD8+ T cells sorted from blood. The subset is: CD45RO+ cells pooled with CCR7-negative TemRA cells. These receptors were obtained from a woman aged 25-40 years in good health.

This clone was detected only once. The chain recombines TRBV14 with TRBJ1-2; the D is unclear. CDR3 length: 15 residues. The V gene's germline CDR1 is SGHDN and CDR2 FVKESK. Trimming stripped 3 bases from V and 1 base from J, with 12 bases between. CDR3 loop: CASSHARRNNYGYTF. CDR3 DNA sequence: TGTGCCAGCAGCCACGCAAGGCGGAATAACTATGGCTACACCTTC.

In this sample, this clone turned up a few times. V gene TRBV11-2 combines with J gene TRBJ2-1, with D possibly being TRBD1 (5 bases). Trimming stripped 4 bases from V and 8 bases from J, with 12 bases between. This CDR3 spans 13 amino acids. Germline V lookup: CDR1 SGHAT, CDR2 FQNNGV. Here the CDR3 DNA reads TGTGCCAGCAGCTATGACAGTTCTTATGAGCAGTTCTTC. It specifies CASSYDSSYEQFF. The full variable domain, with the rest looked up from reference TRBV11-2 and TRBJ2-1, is EAGVAQSPRYKIIEKRQSVAFWCNPISGHATLYWYQQILGQGPKLLIQFQNNGVVDDSQLPKDRFSAERLKGVDSTLKIQPAKLEDSAVYLCASSYDSSYEQFFGPGTRLTVL.

The CDR3 bases are TGTGCCAGCTCCTTTGAGACAGGGGAGTACCACGAGCAGTACTTC. Its protein product is CASSFETGEYHEQYF. The chain is built from TRBV18 and TRBJ2-7, with 8 bases aligning to TRBD1. The V gene's germline CDR1 is KGHSH and CDR2 LQKENI. V was pared by 6 bases and J by 5 bases, with 12 bases of the junction left unmatched. The CDR3 sequence is 15 residues long.

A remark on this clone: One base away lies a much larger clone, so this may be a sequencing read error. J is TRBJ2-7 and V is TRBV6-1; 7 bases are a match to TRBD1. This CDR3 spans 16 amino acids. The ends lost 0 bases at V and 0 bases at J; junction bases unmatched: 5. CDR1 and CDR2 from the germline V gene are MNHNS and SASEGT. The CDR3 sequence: CASSEAGWDSSYEQYF. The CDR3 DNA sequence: TGTGCCAGCAGTGAAGCGGGCTGGGACAGCTCCTACGAGCAGTACTTC.

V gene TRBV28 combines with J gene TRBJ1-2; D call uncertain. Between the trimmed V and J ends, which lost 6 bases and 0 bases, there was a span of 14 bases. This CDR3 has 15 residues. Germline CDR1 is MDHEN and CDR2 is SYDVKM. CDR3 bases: TGTGCCAGCAGGGGAGGGAGGCGAGCTAACTATGGCTACACCTTC. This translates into CASRGGRRANYGYTF.

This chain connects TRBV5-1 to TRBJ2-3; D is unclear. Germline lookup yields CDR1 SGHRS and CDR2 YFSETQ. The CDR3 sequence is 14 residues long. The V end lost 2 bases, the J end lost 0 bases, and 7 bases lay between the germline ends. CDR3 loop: CASSFAPSTDTQYF. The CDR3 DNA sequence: TGCGCCAGCAGCTTCGCCCCCAGCACAGATACGCAGTATTTT.

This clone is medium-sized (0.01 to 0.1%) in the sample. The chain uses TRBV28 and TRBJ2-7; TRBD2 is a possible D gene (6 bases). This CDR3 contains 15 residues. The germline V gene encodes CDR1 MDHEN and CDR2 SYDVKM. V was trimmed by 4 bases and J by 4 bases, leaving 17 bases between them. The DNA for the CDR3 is TGTGCCAGCAGTTCCCCTTTGGGGGGAGTTTACGAGCAGTACTTC. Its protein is CASSSPLGGVYEQYF.

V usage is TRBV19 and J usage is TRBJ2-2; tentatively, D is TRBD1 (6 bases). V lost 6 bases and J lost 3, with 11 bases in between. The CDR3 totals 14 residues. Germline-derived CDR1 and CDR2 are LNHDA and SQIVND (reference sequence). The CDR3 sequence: CASRKNRDTGELFF. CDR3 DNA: TGTGCCAGTAGGAAGAACAGGGACACCGGGGAGCTGTTTTTT.

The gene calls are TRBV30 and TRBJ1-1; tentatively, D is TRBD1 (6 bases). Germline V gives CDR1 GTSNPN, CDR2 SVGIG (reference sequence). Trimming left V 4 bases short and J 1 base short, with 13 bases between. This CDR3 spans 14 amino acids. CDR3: CAWIAGGQNTEAFF. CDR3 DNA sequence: TGTGCCTGGATCGCGGGGGGACAGAACACTGAAGCTTTCTTT.

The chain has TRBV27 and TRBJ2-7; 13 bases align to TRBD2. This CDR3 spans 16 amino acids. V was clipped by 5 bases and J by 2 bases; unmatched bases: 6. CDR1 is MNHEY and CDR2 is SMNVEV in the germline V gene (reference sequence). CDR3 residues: CASSPRLAGGPYEQYF. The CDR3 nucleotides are TGTGCCAGCAGTCCTAGACTAGCGGGAGGTCCCTACGAGCAGTACTTC.

The CDR3 DNA reads TGTGCCAGTAGTGCCGACCGGTGGGGCCCTCCCTACAATGAGCAGTTCTTC. Encoded protein: CASSADRWGPPYNEQFF. V gene TRBV19 combines with J gene TRBJ2-1; a possible D gene is TRBD1 (5 bases). Trimming took 5 bases from V and 2 from J, leaving 19 bases between them. The CDR3 sequence is 17 residues long. The V gene's germline CDR1 is LNHDA and CDR2 SQIVND (reference sequence).

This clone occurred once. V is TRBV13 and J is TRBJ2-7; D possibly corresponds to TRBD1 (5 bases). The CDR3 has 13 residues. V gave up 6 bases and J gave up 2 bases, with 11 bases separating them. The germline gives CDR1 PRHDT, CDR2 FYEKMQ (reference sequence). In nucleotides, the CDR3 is TGTGCCAGCAGGAAGGGGCCAACCTACGAGCAGTACTTC. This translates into CASRKGPTYEQYF.

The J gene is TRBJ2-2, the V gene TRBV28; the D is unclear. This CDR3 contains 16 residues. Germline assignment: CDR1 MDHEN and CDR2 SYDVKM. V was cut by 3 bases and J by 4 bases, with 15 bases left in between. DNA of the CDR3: TGTGCCAGCAGTTTCTTATGGGTGGGGTCCACCGGGGAGCTGTTTTTT. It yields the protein CASSFLWVGSTGELFF.

The CDR3: CASTPASSTDTQYF. The DNA for the CDR3 is TGTGCCAGCACCCCCGCTAGCAGCACAGATACGCAGTATTTT. The chain links TRBV5-6 to TRBJ2-3; D may be TRBD2 (5 bases). Germline V gene lookup returns CDR1 SGHDT and CDR2 YYEEEE. The CDR3 covers 14 residues. V lost 6 bases to trimming and J lost 0 bases, with 11 bases between them.

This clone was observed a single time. CDR3 coding DNA: TGTGCCACCGAGGGGGGCCAACTAGCGGAGTCTGACACAGATACGCAGTATTTT. Translating gives CATEGGQLAESDTDTQYF. This chain joins TRBV25-1 and TRBJ2-3, with 8 nucleotides matching TRBD2. The CDR3 is 18 amino acids. CDR1 and CDR2 (germline): MGHDK, SYGVNS. After removal of 10 bases from V and 2 bases from J, the junction contained 20 bases not matched to a gene.